The T cell receptor (beta chain) under discussion was sequenced for a study of control samples from healthy donors and cancer patients. V lost 0 bases and J lost 4, with 9 bases in between. Germline CDR1 reads ENHRY; CDR2 reads SYGVKD. The CDR3 has 15 amino acids. This clone was recorded only once. Sequencing used immunoSEQ multiplex PCR; TCRdb keeps in-frame clones, though not all of them. The sample shows over 80,000 clones, around 80% of them seen only once. Sequencing was performed on blood. This receptor was taken from a man aged 55 to 69 in good health. The chain links TRBV10-3 to TRBJ1-4, with D perhaps TRBD1 (5 bases). CDR3 amino acids: CAISESKQGNEKLFF. CDR3 sequence (DNA): TGTGCCATCAGTGAGTCGAAGCAGGGTAATGAAAAACTGTTTTTT.